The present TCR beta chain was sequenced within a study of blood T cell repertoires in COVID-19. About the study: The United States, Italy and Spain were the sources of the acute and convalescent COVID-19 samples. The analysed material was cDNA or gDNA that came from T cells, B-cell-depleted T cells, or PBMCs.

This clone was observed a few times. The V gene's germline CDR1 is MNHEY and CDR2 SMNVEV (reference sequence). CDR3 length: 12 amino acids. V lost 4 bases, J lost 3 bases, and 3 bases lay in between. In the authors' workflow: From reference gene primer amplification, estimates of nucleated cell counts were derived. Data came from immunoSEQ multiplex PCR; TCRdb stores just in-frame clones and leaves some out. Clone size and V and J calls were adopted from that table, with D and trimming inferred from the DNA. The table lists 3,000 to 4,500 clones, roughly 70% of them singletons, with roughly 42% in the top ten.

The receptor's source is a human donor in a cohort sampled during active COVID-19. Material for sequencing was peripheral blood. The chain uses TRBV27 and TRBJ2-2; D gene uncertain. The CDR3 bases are TGTGCCAGCAGTTCCTACACCGGGGAGCTGTTTTTT. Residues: CASSSYTGELFF.